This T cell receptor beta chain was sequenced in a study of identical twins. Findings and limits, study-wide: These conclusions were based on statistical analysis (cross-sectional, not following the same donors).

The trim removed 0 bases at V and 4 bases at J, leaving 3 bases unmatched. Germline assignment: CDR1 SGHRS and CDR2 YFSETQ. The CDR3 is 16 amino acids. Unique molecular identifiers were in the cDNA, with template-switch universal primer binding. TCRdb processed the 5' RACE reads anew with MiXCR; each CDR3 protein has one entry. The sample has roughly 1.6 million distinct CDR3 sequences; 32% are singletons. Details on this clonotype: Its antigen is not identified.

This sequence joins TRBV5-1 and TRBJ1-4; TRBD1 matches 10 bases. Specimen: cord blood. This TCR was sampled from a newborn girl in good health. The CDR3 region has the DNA TGCGCCAGCAGCTTGGGGGACAGGGGAAGTAATGAAAAACTGTTTTTT. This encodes CASSLGDRGSNEKLFF. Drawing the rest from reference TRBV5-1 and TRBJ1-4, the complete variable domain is KAGVTQTPRYLIKTRGQQVTLSCSPISGHRSVSWYQQTPGQGLQFLFEYFSETQRNKGNFPGRFSGRQFSNSRSEMNVSTLELGDSALYLCASSLGDRGSNEKLFFGSGTQLSVL.